This T cell receptor (beta chain) emerged from a study of blood T cell repertoires in COVID-19. Assay: immunoSEQ multiplex PCR; the TCRdb copy retains only in-frame clones and omits some. In the table there are 150,000 to 200,000 clones, roughly 82% of which are singletons. Cohort 3 recovery required two negative PCRs, clearance, or symptom resolution. CDR1 and CDR2 (germline): SNHLY, FYNNEI. Trimming removed 6 bases from V and 0 bases from J; junction bases left unmatched: 4. The CDR3 sequence is 15 residues long. This receptor was identified in a man in his fifties who had recovered from COVID-19. This rearrangement joins TRBV2 to TRBJ1-3; 8 bases agree with TRBD1. What was sequenced was PBMCs or T cells enriched from blood (not recorded which). DNA of the CDR3: TGTGCCAGCAGACCGGGACAGGCCTCTGGAAACACCATATATTTT. It specifies CASRPGQASGNTIYF.